These 31 T cell receptor beta chains share one sample of origin, sequenced in a study of blood T cells in healthy people across ages. The second PCR ran roughly 6 to 12 cycles with a sample-barcoded 5' primer and J-beta primers. One entry per CDR3 protein, called by TCRdb with MiXCR from the 5' RACE reads. The table includes around 1.5 million distinct CDR3 sequences, roughly 45% detected once. Material: blood. The receptors were gathered from a woman under 30 in good health.

The V and J genes are TRBV20-1 and TRBJ2-1; no clear D. Germline CDR1 DFQATT, CDR2 SNEGSKA (reference sequence). Between the trimmed V and J ends, which lost 0 bases and 6 bases, there was a span of 21 bases. The CDR3 has 17 amino acids. CDR3 sequence reads: CSAREFGGREEGNEQFF. In DNA, the CDR3 is TGCAGTGCTAGAGAGTTTGGTGGGCGAGAGGAAGGCAATGAGCAGTTCTTC.

This clonotype was detected a few times. The chain couples TRBV11-3 to TRBJ2-7, with 13 bases aligning to TRBD2. The CDR3 length is 19 residues. V gave up 5 bases and J gave up 7 bases; unmatched junction bases: 20. Germline CDR1 is SGHNT and CDR2 is YENEEA. This chain's CDR3 is CASSGGLAGRASSYKEQYF. CDR3 bases: TGTGCCAGCAGCGGGGGACTAGCGGGAAGGGCCAGCTCCTACAAGGAGCAGTACTTC.

The chain combines TRBV15 with TRBJ2-7; tentatively, D is TRBD2 (7 bases). The CDR3 is made up of 13 amino acids. V lost 3 bases and J lost 6, with 12 bases in between. In germline, CDR1 is LNHNV, CDR2 YYDKDF (reference sequence). CDR3 loop: CATSSAGAGEQYF. DNA for the CDR3: TGTGCCACCAGCAGCGCGGGGGCGGGCGAGCAGTACTTC. Looking up the rest from reference TRBV15 and TRBJ2-7 gives the full variable domain: DAMVIQNPRYQVTQFGKPVTLSCSQTLNHNVMYWYQQKSSQAPKLLFHYYDKDFNNEADTPDNFQSRRPNTSFCFLDIRSPGLGDTAMYLCATSSAGAGEQYFGPGTRLTVT.

The chain carries TRBV7-6 and TRBJ2-5; TRBD2 matches 9 bases. This CDR3 region has 19 residues. The ends lost 4 bases at V and 0 bases at J; junction bases unmatched: 15. Germline values: CDR1 SGHVS, CDR2 FNYEAQ. CDR3 DNA: TGTGCCAGCAGCTCGAGGCGGGAGGGAGCGAGGTGGTACCAAGAGACCCAGTACTTC. Protein: CASSSRREGARWYQETQYF.

This chain joins TRBV12-3 or TRBV12-4 and TRBJ1-2; 8 bases are shared with TRBD1. The CDR3 consists of 12 residues. V lost 6 bases, J lost 4 bases, and 1 base stayed unmatched. In DNA, the CDR3 is TGTGCCAGCAGGGGGACAGGCTATGGCTACACCTTC. Translating it yields CASRGTGYGYTF.

This clonotype was detected only a few times. The chain combines TRBV6-5 with TRBJ2-7; 10 bases align to TRBD2. The germline V gene encodes CDR1 MNHEY and CDR2 SVGAGI. V shed 6 bases, J shed 5 bases, and the junction held 4 bases outside the gene matches. This CDR3 is 13 amino acids long. CDR3 sequence (DNA): TGTGCCAGCAGGGGACTAGCGAGCGACGAGCAGTACTTC. Translating gives CASRGLASDEQYF.

The chain carries TRBV16 and TRBJ2-1, with D tentatively TRBD1 (6 bases). Near its end, the DNA agrees better with TRBJ2-7, so the J call may be wrong. The CDR3 spans 13 residues. The germline CDR1 and CDR2 sequences are KGHSY and FQNENV. CDR3 nucleotides: TGTGCCAGCGGGCCGGACAGCTACAATGAGCAGTACTTC. Protein: CASGPDSYNEQYF.

This clonotype appeared a few times. The J gene is TRBJ2-1, the V gene TRBV12-3 or TRBV12-4; 8 bases align to TRBD2. V was clipped by 5 bases and J by 4 bases; unmatched bases: 10. The CDR3 consists of 16 residues. For the CDR3, the DNA is TGTGCCAGCAGTCCCACGGGTAGCGGGGCATACAATGAGCAGTTCTTC. Translating gives CASSPTGSGAYNEQFF.

The CDR3 region is CSARRRGGLAQFF. In DNA, the CDR3 is TGCAGTGCTAGGCGTCGGGGGGGCCTTGCGCAGTTCTTC. V gene TRBV20-1 combines with J gene TRBJ2-1, with 8 bases fitting TRBD2. The CDR3 covers 13 residues. Germline V CDR1 and CDR2: DFQATT, SNEGSKA (reference sequence). V lost 3 bases to trimming and J lost 12 bases; unmatched junction nucleotides: 10.

The chain recombines TRBV9 with TRBJ2-1, with 9 bases that match TRBD1. Germline V gene lookup returns CDR1 SGDLS and CDR2 YYNGEE. The CDR3 length is 15 residues. V dropped 2 bases and J dropped 8; count of bases not matched to a gene: 8. CDR3 region: CASSVGGQGLYEQFF. Here the CDR3 DNA reads TGTGCCAGCAGCGTCGGGGGACAGGGTTTGTATGAGCAGTTCTTC.

This clonotype has a handful of counts. The chain links TRBV12-3 or TRBV12-4 to TRBJ2-1; 9 bases match TRBD2. CDR3 length equals 13 residues. The ends lost 8 bases at V and 6 bases at J; junction bases unmatched: 5. CDR3 sequence: CASRAGGPNEQFF. The CDR3 DNA reads as TGTGCCAGCCGGGCGGGAGGGCCCAATGAGCAGTTCTTC.

Turning to this clonotype: One junction end disagrees with the germline gene, perhaps due to a read error. Written as DNA, the CDR3 is TGTGCCAGCAGTGTGCGCTCCCTCGATACGCAGTATTTT. It encodes CASSVRSLDTQYF. The chain recombines TRBV10-2 with TRBJ2-3; D gene ambiguous. This CDR3 has 13 residues. Germline values: CDR1 WSHSY, CDR2 SAAADI.

CDR3 DNA sequence: TGTGCCATCCGAGCCGGGACAGGGCACCTCTATGGCTACACCTTC. This encodes CAIRAGTGHLYGYTF. The chain couples TRBV6-2 or TRBV6-3 to TRBJ1-2; 9 bases are a match to TRBD1. With 10 bases clipped from V and 4 bases from J, the junction kept 13 bases outside the gene matches. Germline assignment: CDR1 MNHEY and CDR2 SVGEGT. The CDR3 has 15 amino acids.

A few counts support this clonotype. This chain uses TRBV20-1 with TRBJ2-3; 13 nucleotides align to TRBD2. V trimming: 5 bases; J trimming: 6 bases; junction bases outside the gene matches: 11. This CDR3 has 16 residues. The germline V gene encodes CDR1 DFQATT and CDR2 SNEGSKA (reference sequence). CDR3 amino acids: CSAPRTSGGSFDTQYF. In DNA form, the CDR3 reads TGCAGTGCTCCGCGGACTAGCGGGGGAAGTTTTGATACGCAGTATTTT.

This clonotype appeared a few times. This chain connects TRBV10-3 to TRBJ1-2; D is unclear. From germline, CDR1 is ENHRY and CDR2 SYGVKD. The V end was cut by 11 bases, the J end by 0 bases, with 13 bases between. This CDR3 region has 13 residues. The CDR3 reads CAAEQDSNYGYTF. CDR3 in DNA: TGTGCCGCAGAGCAAGACTCTAACTATGGCTACACCTTC.

The rearrangement links TRBV7-7 to TRBJ2-5; D is unclear. The CDR3 totals 14 residues. V was shortened by 5 bases and J by 2 bases, with 12 bases between the two germline ends. Germline V gene sequence: CDR1 SSHAT, CDR2 FNYEAQ (reference sequence). Here the CDR3 DNA reads TGTGCCAGCAGCCCGGAGACCGGTCAAGAGACCCAGTACTTC. Amino acid sequence: CASSPETGQETQYF. Looking up the rest from reference TRBV7-7 and TRBJ2-5 gives the full variable domain: GAGVSQSPRYKVTKRGQDVTLRCDPISSHATLYWYQQALGQGPEFLTYFNYEAQPDKSGLPSDRFSAERPEGSISTLTIQRTEQRDSAMYRCASSPETGQETQYFGPGTRLLVL.

The chain joins TRBV20-1 to TRBJ1-2; no definite D call. This CDR3 is built from 13 residues. The V end was cut by 1 base, the J end by 4 bases, with 10 bases between. In germline, CDR1 is DFQATT, CDR2 SNEGSKA (reference sequence). CDR3 loop: CSARGSVIYGYTF. The CDR3 DNA sequence: TGCAGTGCTAGAGGATCGGTGATCTATGGCTACACCTTC.

The sample holds a few counts of this clonotype. CDR3 sequence: CASSHPGESYEQYF. DNA for the CDR3: TGTGCCAGCAGCCATCCGGGGGAGTCCTACGAGCAGTACTTC. The gene calls are TRBV12-3 or TRBV12-4 and TRBJ2-7; D is possibly TRBD2 (6 bases). The CDR3 loop spans 14 amino acids. V was clipped by 6 bases and J by 1 base, with 13 bases between them.

The chain joins TRBV11-2 to TRBJ1-6; D gene ambiguous. Germline lookup yields CDR1 SGHAT and CDR2 FQNNGV. The CDR3 extends over 13 amino acids. Trimming took 1 base from V and 12 from J, leaving 10 bases between them. This CDR3 is CASSLGQGGPLHF. The CDR3 DNA follows: TGTGCCAGCAGCTTAGGGCAAGGTGGACCCCTCCACTTT. Complete variable domain (other parts from reference TRBV11-2 and TRBJ1-6): EAGVAQSPRYKIIEKRQSVAFWCNPISGHATLYWYQQILGQGPKLLIQFQNNGVVDDSQLPKDRFSAERLKGVDSTLKIQPAKLEDSAVYLCASSLGQGGPLHFGNGTRLTVT.

The gene calls are TRBV6-5 and TRBJ2-3, with D hard to call. This CDR3 is built from 15 residues. Between the trimmed V and J ends, which lost 6 bases and 0 bases, there was a span of 13 bases. The germline CDR1 and CDR2 sequences are MNHEY and SVGAGI. The CDR3 loop is CASSYQAWSTDTQYF. As DNA, the CDR3 is TGTGCCAGCAGCTACCAGGCGTGGAGCACAGATACGCAGTATTTT.

This clonotype was counted a few times. The chain recombines TRBV20-1 with TRBJ2-4; TRBD1 matches at 11 bases. Per germline, CDR1 DFQATT and CDR2 SNEGSKA (reference sequence). This CDR3 is 13 amino acids long. Losses at the gene ends were 6 bases for V and 7 bases for J; bases not matched to a gene: 5. CDR3 residues: CSAVGQGVNIQYF. The CDR3 coding sequence is TGCAGTGCAGTGGGACAGGGGGTTAACATTCAGTACTTC.

The chain has TRBV14 and TRBJ2-5, with TRBD2 as a possible D gene (6 bases). The tail of the sequence fits TRBJ2-7 better, so the J call may be wrong. Per germline, CDR1 SGHDN and CDR2 FVKESK. CDR3 length: 13 residues. The DNA of the CDR3 is TGTGCCAGCTCCGGGACTTATACTTACGAGCAGTACTTC. It yields the protein CASSGTYTYEQYF.

This clonotype has ten or more counts. The rearrangement links TRBV10-3 to TRBJ2-7, with TRBD2 identical over 12 bases. With 10 bases clipped from V and 4 bases from J, the junction kept 5 bases outside the gene matches. This CDR3 contains 13 residues. Germline loops: CDR1 ENHRY, CDR2 SYGVKD. CDR3 loop: CATQLAGGYEQYF. The CDR3, as DNA: TGTGCCACCCAACTAGCGGGAGGATACGAGCAGTACTTC.

The V call is TRBV7-8, the J call TRBJ1-2; D is ambiguous. Per germline, CDR1 SGHVS and CDR2 FQNEAQ. The CDR3 length is 12 residues. The V end was cut by 5 bases, the J end by 1 base, with 5 bases between. The CDR3 DNA reads TGTGCCAGCAGCAATGTTAACTATGGCTACACCTTC. This gives the protein CASSNVNYGYTF.

In this sample, this clonotype turned up many times. The CDR3 nucleotides read TGTGCCAGCAGCCCATATCGGGACAGGGTTTCTCACGAGCAGTACTTC. It yields the protein CASSPYRDRVSHEQYF. The V gene is TRBV7-2, the J gene TRBJ2-7, with 9 bases matching TRBD1. Germline V gene lookup returns CDR1 SGHTA and CDR2 FQGNSA. The CDR3 covers 16 residues. The junction had 13 bases not matched to a gene; V was cut back by 5 bases and J by 5 bases. The full variable domain, its missing parts supplied by reference TRBV7-2 and TRBJ2-7, is GAGVSQSPSNKVTEKGKDVELRCDPISGHTALYWYRQSLGQGLEFLIYFQGNSAPDKSGLPSDRFSAERTGGSVSTLTIQRTQQEDSAVYLCASSPYRDRVSHEQYFGPGTRLTVT.

The chain has TRBV3-1 and TRBJ2-7; TRBD2 might be the D (5 bases). Germline loops: CDR1 LGHDT, CDR2 YNNKEL (reference sequence). V was cut by 6 bases and J by 4 bases, with 16 bases left in between. CDR3 length: 14 residues. CDR3 residues: CASRTGSSYYEQYF. The CDR3 DNA reads TGTGCCAGCAGAACGGGGAGCTCCTATTACGAGCAGTACTTC.

The rearrangement joins TRBV3-1 to TRBJ2-5; D may be TRBD2 (5 bases). The DNA end lines up better with TRBJ2-7; the J call may be wrong. CDR1 and CDR2 from the germline V gene are LGHDT and YNNKEL (reference sequence). This CDR3 region has 14 residues. The CDR3 DNA reads TGTGCCAGCAGCCAAGTAGGGTCGAGCGGCGAGCAGTACTTC. Its protein is CASSQVGSSGEQYF.

The gene calls are TRBV29-1 and TRBJ2-7; 7 nucleotides align to TRBD1. V lost 2 bases and J lost 7; bases outside the gene matches: 5. Germline-derived CDR1 and CDR2 are SQVTM and ANQGSEA. The CDR3 length is 12 residues. The CDR3 region is CSVELTGREQYF. DNA of the CDR3: TGCAGCGTTGAATTGACAGGGAGAGAGCAGTACTTC.

CDR3 region: CSAEVVRSYNEQFF. The CDR3 nucleotides are TGCAGCGCCGAGGTGGTTAGGTCCTACAATGAGCAGTTCTTC. The chain uses TRBV20-1 and TRBJ2-1; D unclear. The CDR3 extends over 14 amino acids. The germline CDR1 and CDR2 sequences are DFQATT and SNEGSKA (reference sequence).

This clonotype has ten or more counts. The chain couples TRBV5-1 to TRBJ2-3; D possibly corresponds to TRBD2 (7 bases). This CDR3 has 15 amino acids. Deletions cut 2 bases from V and 1 base from J, with 11 bases between. Per germline, CDR1 SGHRS and CDR2 YFSETQ. CDR3 in DNA: TGCGCCAGCAGCTTACAGGGAGGGGGCACAGATACGCAGTATTTT. It codes for CASSLQGGGTDTQYF. Complete variable domain (other parts from reference TRBV5-1 and TRBJ2-3): KAGVTQTPRYLIKTRGQQVTLSCSPISGHRSVSWYQQTPGQGLQFLFEYFSETQRNKGNFPGRFSGRQFSNSRSEMNVSTLELGDSALYLCASSLQGGGTDTQYFGPGTRLTVL.

The rearrangement links TRBV6-2 or TRBV6-3 to TRBJ2-7; no reliable D call. Germline loops: CDR1 MNHEY, CDR2 SVGEGT. The CDR3 runs 11 residues. Deletions cut 8 bases from V and 6 bases from J, with 11 bases between. CDR3 residues: CASRLLGEQYF. For the CDR3, the DNA is TGTGCCAGCCGACTTCTGGGCGAGCAGTACTTC.